This T cell receptor (beta chain) was found in a study of blood T cell repertoires in COVID-19. Study-level information: The samples span acute and convalescent COVID-19 from the United States, Italy and Spain.

Original processing notes: The authors estimated nucleated cell counts from reference gene primer amplification. Clones were sequenced by immunoSEQ multiplex PCR, and TCRdb holds only the in-frame ones, with some missing. V and J calls and clone size are those listed in that table; D and trimming were worked out from the DNA. The sample lists about 46,000 clones; 85% were seen once. The CDR3 extends over 16 amino acids. Germline V CDR1 and CDR2: LNHDA, SQIVND (reference sequence). With 7 bases clipped from V and 2 bases from J, the junction kept 11 bases outside the gene matches. The sequence was collected from a man in his sixties with acute or convalescent COVID-19. Sequencing was done on a sample of peripheral blood. This chain connects TRBV19 to TRBJ1-5; 7 bases align to TRBD1. The CDR3 is CASTSGGGRGNQPQHF. CDR3 nucleotide sequence: TGTGCCAGTACCTCCGGAGGGGGCCGAGGCAATCAGCCCCAGCATTTT.